One and the same sample provided the 21 T cell receptor beta chains below, sequenced in a study of blood T cell repertoires in COVID-19. Repertoires were generated with immunoSEQ multiplex PCR, while TCRdb's copy carries only in-frame clones and drops some. This sample has about 80,000 clones; 78% occur once, and the top ten carry less than 20%. The sequencing input was peripheral blood. The receptors derive from a human donor in a cohort sampled during active COVID-19.

The J gene is TRBJ2-5, the V gene TRBV4-2, with 9 bases identical to TRBD2. V lost 1 base to trimming and J lost 3 bases; unmatched junction nucleotides: 3. CDR1 and CDR2 (germline): LGHNA, YNFKEQ. The CDR3 has 15 amino acids. The CDR3 spells CASSQGRGGEETQYF. The DNA for the CDR3 is TGTGCCAGCAGCCAAGGGCGCGGGGGGGAAGAGACCCAGTACTTC.

CDR3 sequence reads: CASSLVGSEVPDTQYF. The CDR3 bases are TGTGCCAGCAGCTTAGTGGGTTCTGAGGTCCCAGATACGCAGTATTTT. The chain combines TRBV7-2 with TRBJ2-3, with unresolved D. Trimming took off 1 base at V and 4 bases at J, with 15 bases between the two ends. Germline-derived CDR1 and CDR2 are SGHTA and FQGNSA. The CDR3 has 16 amino acids.

V and J are TRBV13 and TRBJ2-7, with 8 bases aligning to TRBD1. Germline assignment: CDR1 PRHDT and CDR2 FYEKMQ (reference sequence). After removal of 0 bases from V and 1 base from J, the junction contained 2 bases not matched to a gene. This CDR3 has 15 residues. CDR3 in DNA: TGTGCCAGCAGCTTAGGCCGACAGGGGTCCTACGAGCAGTACTTC. Its translation is CASSLGRQGSYEQYF.

This clone was picked up a small number of times. This chain links TRBV7-8 with TRBJ2-7; D gene ambiguous. The CDR3 runs 11 residues. Per germline, CDR1 SGHVS and CDR2 FQNEAQ. Between the trimmed V and J ends, which lost 5 bases and 3 bases, there was a span of 5 bases. DNA of the CDR3: TGTGCCAGCAGCCGTAACTACGAGCAGTACTTC. Amino acid sequence: CASSRNYEQYF.

This clone has just one count. The chain has TRBV28 and TRBJ2-2; D remains ambiguous. This CDR3 has 12 residues. Germline CDR1 and CDR2: MDHEN and SYDVKM. V was clipped by 10 bases and J by 6 bases, with 12 bases between them. CDR3 bases: TGTGCCACCACCGGTAGATCCGGGGAGCTGTTTTTT. Protein product: CATTGRSGELFF.

As concerns this clone: Germline and junction disagree at one end, which may indicate a read error. The gene calls are TRBV7-2 and TRBJ1-5; possible D gene TRBD1, 6 bases. This CDR3 contains 15 residues. Germline V gives CDR1 SGHTA, CDR2 FQGNSA. The CDR3 here is CASSLASTGGQSQHF. CDR3 DNA: TGTGCCAGCAGCTTAGCGTCGACAGGCGGTCAGTCCCAGCATTTT.

The rearrangement joins TRBV4-1 to TRBJ2-5; D call uncertain. Germline V gives CDR1 MGHRA, CDR2 YSYEKL. V was clipped by 1 base and J by 0 bases, with 6 bases between them. The CDR3 is 14 amino acids. The CDR3 sequence: CASSQVTDQETQYF. The CDR3 DNA follows: TGCGCCAGCAGCCAAGTCACAGACCAAGAGACCCAGTACTTC.

This clone was seen once. This CDR3 is also generated by other DNA sequences in the sample. The chain uses TRBV27 and TRBJ1-1, with D tentatively TRBD1 (5 bases). Germline assignment: CDR1 MNHEY and CDR2 SMNVEV (reference sequence). This CDR3 has 13 amino acids. V lost 5 bases, J lost 1 base, and 8 bases lay in between. The CDR3 DNA reads TGTGCCAGCAGTATCGGGGGGAACACTGAAGCTTTCTTT. The encoded protein is CASSIGGNTEAFF.

The chain uses TRBV2 and TRBJ1-5; possible D gene TRBD1, 5 bases. The CDR3 totals 14 residues. Germline values: CDR1 SNHLY, CDR2 FYNNEI. V was cut by 8 bases and J by 7 bases, with 18 bases left in between. The CDR3 here is CASSPWGEQQPQHF. In DNA form, the CDR3 reads TGTGCCAGCTCACCATGGGGGGAGCAACAGCCCCAGCATTTT.

This rearrangement joins TRBV4-1 to TRBJ2-5; 14 bases align to TRBD2. CDR3 length: 16 amino acids. Trimming removed 2 bases from V and 2 bases from J; junction bases left unmatched: 1. Germline loops: CDR1 MGHRA, CDR2 YSYEKL. The CDR3 region is CASSQRTSGRQETQYF. Here the CDR3 DNA reads TGCGCCAGCAGCCAAAGGACTAGCGGGAGGCAAGAGACCCAGTACTTC.

Only one count was recorded for this clone. The chain joins TRBV19 to TRBJ2-7; TRBD1 aligns across 7 bases. Trimming took 6 bases from V and 3 from J; bases not matched to a gene: 5. Per the germline V gene, CDR1 is LNHDA and CDR2 is SQIVND (reference sequence). The CDR3 spans 13 residues. The CDR3: CASSPAGGYEQYF. The CDR3 nucleotides read TGTGCCAGTAGCCCGGCAGGGGGCTACGAGCAGTACTTC.

V gene TRBV6-5 combines with J gene TRBJ1-1; D remains ambiguous. The CDR3 is 14 amino acids. Per germline, CDR1 MNHEY and CDR2 SVGAGI. The V end was cut by 2 bases, the J end by 6 bases, with 13 bases between. This CDR3 reads CASSYVPSGAEAFF. Here the CDR3 DNA reads TGTGCCAGCAGTTACGTTCCGTCCGGAGCTGAAGCTTTCTTT.

The gene calls are TRBV2 and TRBJ2-7, with D possibly being TRBD1 (6 bases). The CDR3 totals 15 residues. V was clipped by 4 bases and J by 3 bases, with 16 bases between them. CDR1 and CDR2 from the germline V gene are SNHLY and FYNNEI. This CDR3 is CASSGSGQPFYEQYF. DNA of the CDR3: TGTGCCAGCAGTGGGTCGGGACAACCATTCTACGAGCAGTACTTC.

The J gene is TRBJ1-1, the V gene TRBV11-3, with D perhaps TRBD1 (5 bases). The germline CDR1 and CDR2 sequences are SGHNT and YENEEA. The V gene lost 4 bases and the J gene lost 5 bases, with 17 bases spanning the gap. The CDR3 runs to 15 residues. For the CDR3, the DNA is TGTGCCAGCAGCTCCCGGGACTGGGGAGGAACTGAAGCTTTCTTT. This sequence encodes CASSSRDWGGTEAFF.

The rearrangement uses TRBV18 and TRBJ2-1; 9 bases match TRBD1. V dropped 5 bases and J dropped 6; count of bases not matched to a gene: 5. Germline assignment: CDR1 KGHSH and CDR2 LQKENI. There are 14 residues in the CDR3. The CDR3 is CASSDRGYSNEQFF. CDR3 DNA: TGTGCCAGCTCAGACAGGGGGTACTCCAATGAGCAGTTCTTC.

J is TRBJ2-2 and V is TRBV10-3; 8 bases line up with TRBD1. V was clipped by 6 bases and J by 1 base; unmatched bases: 4. This CDR3 spans 15 amino acids. Germline-derived CDR1 and CDR2 are ENHRY and SYGVKD. The CDR3 loop reads CAIRPGTGNTGELFF. The DNA of the CDR3 is TGTGCCATCAGACCCGGGACAGGGAACACCGGGGAGCTGTTTTTT.

This chain links TRBV28 with TRBJ2-1; D is perhaps TRBD2 (6 bases). Germline-derived CDR1 and CDR2 are MDHEN and SYDVKM. V lost 5 bases to trimming and J lost 3 bases, with 17 bases between them. There are 16 residues in the CDR3. The CDR3 loop reads CASSTLGAGIYNEQFF. The CDR3 DNA sequence: TGTGCCAGCAGTACCCTTGGGGCGGGGATCTACAATGAGCAGTTCTTC.

The CDR3: CASSTGDRPSQYV. CDR3 nucleotides: TGTGCCAGCAGTACCGGCGACAGACCCTCGCAGTACGTC. This chain uses TRBV6-2 or TRBV6-3 with TRBJ2-7, with D possibly TRBD1 on 5 matching bases. In germline, CDR1 is MNHEY, CDR2 SVGEGT. Trimming took off 5 bases at V and 9 bases at J, with 17 bases between the two ends. This CDR3 spans 13 amino acids.

The chain combines TRBV6-5 with TRBJ2-1, with a tentative D call TRBD1 (6 bases). The CDR3 spans 13 residues. V shed 5 bases and J shed 8 bases, with 13 bases lying between them. CDR1 and CDR2 from the germline V gene are MNHEY and SVGAGI. For the CDR3, the DNA is TGTGCCAGCAGTCCCTACAGGGTCCATGAGCAGTTCTTC. It codes for CASSPYRVHEQFF.

The V and J genes are TRBV6-4 and TRBJ2-3, with 10 bases matching TRBD2. The CDR3 spans 15 residues. V shed 4 bases and J 3 bases; nucleotides not matched to a gene: 4. Germline CDR1 MRHNA, CDR2 SNTAGT. Here the CDR3 reads CASSAQRGGTDTQYF. DNA of the CDR3: TGTGCCAGCAGTGCACAGCGGGGGGGAACAGATACGCAGTATTTT.

V and J are TRBV7-8 and TRBJ2-3; 11 positions match TRBD2. Trimming took 3 bases from V and 2 from J; bases not matched to a gene: 7. Germline lookup yields CDR1 SGHVS and CDR2 FQNEAQ. This CDR3 has 17 amino acids. This CDR3 reads CASSFDEGLADTDTQYF. The CDR3 bases are TGTGCCAGCAGCTTTGACGAGGGACTAGCGGACACAGATACGCAGTATTTT.